This T cell receptor beta chain was captured by sequencing in a study of cytomegalovirus exposure and HLA in healthy donors. Findings and limits, study-wide: In a later analysis, TCR beta V- and J-gene trimming showed a link to a missense DCLRE1C variant. Earlier analysis found most TCR beta V segments productive about 87% or about 30% of the time.

This CDR3 is built from 15 residues. The germline gives CDR1 KGHSH, CDR2 LQKENI. V shed 6 bases and J 7 bases; nucleotides not matched to a gene: 11. Use of 60 Vbeta and 13 Jbeta primers characterized the PCR. Some clones are missing from TCRdb's copy, which holds only in-frame ones; the method was immunoSEQ multiplex PCR. The table for this sample gives 70,000 or so clones. To note about this clone: Its antigen is unidentified.

There were likely unrecorded immune exposures, though donors were nominally healthy when sampled. The chain combines TRBV18 with TRBJ2-1; 8 bases map to TRBD2. The receptor was derived from a female donor in good health and CMV-seropositive. The specimen sequenced was PBMCs. CDR3 in amino acids: CASSVWTGGRNEQFF. CDR3 DNA sequence: TGTGCCAGCTCTGTGTGGACGGGAGGGCGAAATGAGCAGTTCTTC.